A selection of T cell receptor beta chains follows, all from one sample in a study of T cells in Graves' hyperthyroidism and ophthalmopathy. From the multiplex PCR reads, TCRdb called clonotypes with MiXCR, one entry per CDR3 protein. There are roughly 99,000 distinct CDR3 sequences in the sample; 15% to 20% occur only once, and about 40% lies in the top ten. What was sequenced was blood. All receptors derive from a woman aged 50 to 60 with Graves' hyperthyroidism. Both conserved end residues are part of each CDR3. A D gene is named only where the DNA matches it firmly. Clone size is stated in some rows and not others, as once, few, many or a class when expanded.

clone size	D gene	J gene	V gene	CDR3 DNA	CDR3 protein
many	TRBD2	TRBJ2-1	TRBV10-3	TGTGCCATCAGGGCCCGCCTAGCGGGAGTAGTGTCCTACAATGAGCAGTTCTTC	CAIRARLAGVVSYNEQFF
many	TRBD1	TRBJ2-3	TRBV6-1	TGTGCCAGCAGTGACAGGGGGCGCCTAGATACGCAGTATTTT	CASSDRGRLDTQYF
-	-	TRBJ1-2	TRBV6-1	TGTGCCAGCAGTGGGGGTAGGGACCCCCGAAGTGGCTACACCTTC	CASSGGRDPRSGYTF
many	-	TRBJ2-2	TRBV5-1	TGCGCCAGCAGCCCCGAATTGATGGTTTTCACCGGGGAGCTGTTTTTT	CASSPELMVFTGELFF
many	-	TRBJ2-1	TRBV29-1	TGCAGCGTGGATGTAGGTTTCGATGAGCAGTTCTTC	CSVDVGFDEQFF
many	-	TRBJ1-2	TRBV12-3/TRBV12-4	TGTGCCAGCAGTCTCACCGGGACAAAAAGGGCCTATGGCTACACCTTC	CASSLTGTKRAYGYTF
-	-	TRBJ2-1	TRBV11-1	TGTGCCAGCAGCTTAGACCTGTACAGGGACAATGAGCAGTTCTTC	CASSLDLYRDNEQFF
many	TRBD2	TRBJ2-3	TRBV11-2	TGTGCCAGCAGCTCAAGGGGGCTAGCGGGACCTTTGAACACAGATATGCAGTATTTT	CASSSRGLAGPLNTDMQYF
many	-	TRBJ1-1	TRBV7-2	TGTGCCAGCAGCTTAGAGTGGGGGATTGAAGCTTTCTTT	CASSLEWGIEAFF
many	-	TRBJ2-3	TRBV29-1	TGCAGCGTTGCAAAGGGGACGGGCACAGATACGCAGTATTTT	CSVAKGTGTDTQYF
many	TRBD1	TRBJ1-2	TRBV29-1	TGCAGCGTGGGGATGACAGGGGGCTTCTATGGCTACACCTTC	CSVGMTGGFYGYTF
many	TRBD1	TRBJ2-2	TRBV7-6	TGTGCCAGCAGCTTTGGTGGACAGGGGAACACCGGGGAGCTGTTTTTT	CASSFGGQGNTGELFF
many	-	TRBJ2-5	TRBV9	TGTGCCAGCAGCCCTGGGGCCCAACTATCGGAGACCCAGTACTTC	CASSPGAQLSETQYF
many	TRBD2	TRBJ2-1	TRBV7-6	TGTGCCAGCAGCCCGGGACTAGCGGCTAATGAGCAGTTCTTC	CASSPGLAANEQFF
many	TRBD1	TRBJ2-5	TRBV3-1	TGTGCCAGCAGCCAGAGACAGGGTGGAGGGACCCAGTACTTC	CASSQRQGGGTQYF
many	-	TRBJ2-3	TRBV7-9	TGTGCCAGCACCCGAAGGACGGGGAGCACAGATACGCAGTATTTT	CASTRRTGSTDTQYF
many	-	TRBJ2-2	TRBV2	TGTGCCAGCAGACAGGGTGGCACCGGGGAGCTGTTTTTT	CASRQGGTGELFF
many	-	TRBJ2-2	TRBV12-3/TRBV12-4	TGTGCCAGCAAGTGGGAGAACACCGGGGAGCTGTTTTTT	CASKWENTGELFF
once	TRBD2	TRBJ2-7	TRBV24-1	TGTGCCACCAGTGATCCCGGCGGGGGAATACTCAATGAGCAGTACTTC	CATSDPGGGILNEQYF
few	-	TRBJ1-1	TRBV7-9	TGTGCCAGCAGCCCCGAGGGTACGGCTGGAGGGAACACTGAAGCTTTCTTT	CASSPEGTAGGNTEAFF
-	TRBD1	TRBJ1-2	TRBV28	TGTGCCAGCAGTTACGGGACAGGGGCTAAAATTGGCTACACCTTC	CASSYGTGAKIGYTF
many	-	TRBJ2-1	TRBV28	TGTGCCAGCAGTTTGGGGGGAGGCGCATACAATGAGCAGTTCTTC	CASSLGGGAYNEQFF
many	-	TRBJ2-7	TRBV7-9	TGTGCCAGCAGCGCCGCAGGAACCTACGAGCAGTACTTC	CASSAAGTYEQYF
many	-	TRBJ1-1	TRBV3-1	TGTGCCAGCAGCCACCCGGGAGAGGAAGCTTTCTTT	CASSHPGEEAFF
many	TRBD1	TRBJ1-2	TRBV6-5	TGTGCCAGCAGTTACCGAGGACAGGGATTCTATGGCTACACCTTC	CASSYRGQGFYGYTF
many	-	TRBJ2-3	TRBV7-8	TGTGCCAGCAGCCCCGGGACCACAGATACGCAGTATTTT	CASSPGTTDTQYF
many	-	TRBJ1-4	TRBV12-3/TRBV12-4	TGTGCCAGCAGTTGGGACTACAATGAAAAACTGTTTTTT	CASSWDYNEKLFF
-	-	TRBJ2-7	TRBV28	TGTGCCAGCAGTTTACCCCCGAGCAGGGCCGGCTACGAGCAGTACTTC	CASSLPPSRAGYEQYF
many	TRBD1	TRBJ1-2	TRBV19	TGTGCCAGCACACCCGGGACAGCCCCATACTATGGCTACACCTTC	CASTPGTAPYYGYTF